What follows is one TCR beta chain and its context. This entry comes from a study of blood T cell repertoires in COVID-19. About the study: Samples came from the United States, Italy and Spain, spanning acute and convalescent COVID-19. PBMCs, B-cell-depleted T cells, or T cells provided the cDNA or gDNA that made up the material.

The V and J ends lost 7 bases and 3 bases, in that order; junction bases with no gene match: 6. This CDR3 has 13 amino acids. Germline CDR1 and CDR2: SGHTA and FQGNSA. In the original analysis: Estimated nucleated cell counts came from reference gene primer amplification. The method was immunoSEQ multiplex PCR; TCRdb's version includes in-frame clones alone and lacks a portion of them. Clonal size and the V and J genes are those of that table, whereas D and trimming came from the DNA. The sample records 20,000 to 25,000 clones, about nine tenths being singletons. Sequencing was carried out using peripheral blood. The chain carries TRBV7-2 and TRBJ2-7; 7 bases match TRBD1. The receptor was isolated from a man aged 50 to 59 with active COVID-19. The CDR3: CASTPRDSYEQYF. The CDR3 nucleotides read TGTGCCAGCACCCCAAGGGACAGCTACGAGCAGTACTTC.